This T cell receptor (beta chain) was documented in a study of human T cells and chemical hapten exposure. Study summary: Predominantly women, the patients had alopecia areata, totalis or universalis. Study observations and caveats: DPC sensitization produced no change in TCRs with frequency above 1 in 1000.

Time point in this sample: pre-sensitization, week 0. Treatment described: therapeutic diphenylcyclopropenone sensitization with weekly scalp DPC. The CDR3 has 14 amino acids. The V end lost 6 bases, the J end lost 6 bases, and 15 bases lay between the germline ends. This clonotype appeared a few times. The antigen is not known. In the original processing: The number of TCRs in each sample had a median of about 96,000 and spanned roughly 23,224 to 750,000. TCRdb called the RACE reads again in MiXCR, with one record for every CDR3 protein. The V and J calls and clone size come from TCRdb's table, not from the authors' own analysis. Altogether fewer than 350,000 distinct CDR3 sequences are present, just under 8% being singletons, with the ten largest covering 1.2%.

J is TRBJ2-1 and V is TRBV12-3 or TRBV12-4; perhaps TRBD2 as D (5 bases). The receptor was isolated from a man between 18 and 29 years old with alopecia areata. Some clones in this sample may be carry-over from other donors' samples. The sequenced sample was whole blood, obtained in connection with sensitization to the hapten diphenylcyclopropenone (DPC). CDR3 residues: CASRIGLLSNEQFF. Here the CDR3 DNA reads TGTGCCAGCAGAATTGGACTGCTTTCCAATGAGCAGTTCTTC.